This T cell receptor beta chain is from a study of a mutant IDH1 vaccine in newly diagnosed glioma. Across the study: Patients were started on vaccination 4-6 weeks after radiotherapy alone, or with temozolomide cycles.

The sample's time point: week 11, during vaccination. The investigators gave 300 ug of mutant IDH1 20-mer peptide in each vaccine dose, together with topical imiquimod. The assay was immunoSEQ multiplex PCR, and TCRdb's table has in-frame clones only and misses some. The sample yields fewer than 150,000 clones, approximately 87% seen once. A word on this clone: Its antigen remains unknown.

This TCR derives from a woman aged 50 to 65 with glioma. The sequencing here drew on PBMCs, taken from a glioma patient whose treatment included an IDH1 peptide vaccine.

This CDR3 reads CASSLSGQGSQETQYF. The CDR3 DNA is TGTGCCAGCAGCTTAAGTGGACAGGGTTCCCAAGAGACCCAGTACTTC. This chain connects TRBV7-9 to TRBJ2-5; 8 nucleotides match TRBD1. The length of the CDR3 is 16 residues. The V gene end was trimmed by 2 bases and the J gene end by 1 base; junction bases not matched to a gene: 6. The V gene's germline CDR1 is SEHNR and CDR2 FQNEAQ (reference sequence).